The 24 T cell receptor beta chains below all came from one sample that was sequenced in a study of early T cells in non-severe SARS-CoV-2 infection. TCRdb processed the 5' RACE reads anew with MiXCR; each CDR3 protein has one entry. Among 80,000 to 100,000 distinct CDR3 sequences listed, approximately 14% were seen once. Sequenced sample: whole blood. The receptors were gathered from an adult who was a healthcare worker with PCR-confirmed SARS-CoV-2 infection or an uninfected control (not recorded which).

This clonotype was counted many times. The chain combines TRBV12-3 or TRBV12-4 with TRBJ1-5, with D possibly matching TRBD1 (6 bases). V lost 4 bases to trimming and J lost 6 bases, with 16 bases between them. The CDR3 consists of 15 residues. CDR3 amino acids: CASSSTPRGSQPQHF. CDR3 sequence (DNA): TGTGCCAGCAGTTCAACCCCCAGGGGCAGTCAGCCCCAGCATTTT.

This clonotype was counted a few times. The V call is TRBV7-3, the J call TRBJ2-7, with a possible D match to TRBD1 (6 bases). V was shortened by 5 bases and J by 7 bases, with 15 bases between the two germline ends. This CDR3 is built from 13 residues. Germline V CDR1 and CDR2: SGHTA, FQGTGA. For the CDR3, the DNA is TGTGCCAGCAGCCCAACCAGGGGTTATGAGCAGTACTTC. As protein: CASSPTRGYEQYF.

The rearrangement links TRBV20-1 to TRBJ2-7, with 12 bases identical to TRBD2. Per germline, CDR1 DFQATT and CDR2 SNEGSKA (reference sequence). Trimming at V came to 4 bases and at J to 3 bases, leaving 10 bases not matched to a gene. The CDR3 is 16 residues long. The DNA of the CDR3 is TGCAGTGCTATCTCGACTAGCGGGAGTTTCAACTACGAGCAGTACTTC. Protein: CSAISTSGSFNYEQYF.

This clonotype was seen a few times. The chain uses TRBV28 and TRBJ1-5, with D hard to call. The CDR3 covers 18 residues. The germline CDR1 and CDR2 sequences are MDHEN and SYDVKM. The ends were cut back, 4 bases at V and 7 bases at J, with 26 bases in the middle. The CDR3: CASSSTSLDRRSGQPQHF. The CDR3 bases are TGTGCCAGCAGTTCCACTTCGTTGGACCGCAGGTCGGGACAGCCCCAGCATTTT.

There are many counts of this clonotype. The chain carries TRBV18 and TRBJ2-3, with 10 positions matching TRBD2. The CDR3 is 16 residues long. The J segment lost 0 bases and the V segment lost 6 bases, leaving 6 bases of the junction unmatched. Germline CDR1 is KGHSH and CDR2 is LQKENI. CDR3 DNA: TGTGCCAGCTCGTTGGGACTAGCGTATAGCACAGATACGCAGTATTTT. Translated, it gives CASSLGLAYSTDTQYF.

This clonotype was counted many times. This chain uses TRBV20-1 with TRBJ1-5; D is unclear. Trimming pared 3 bases from V and 6 bases from J, leaving 18 bases between. The CDR3 runs 15 residues. Per the germline V gene, CDR1 is DFQATT and CDR2 is SNEGSKA (reference sequence). The CDR3 reads CSASQPGPRTQPQHF. In DNA form, the CDR3 reads TGCAGTGCTAGTCAGCCGGGCCCAAGGACTCAGCCCCAGCATTTT.

This clonotype was seen a handful of times. V gene TRBV27 combines with J gene TRBJ2-7; D call uncertain. The CDR3 is 16 residues long. The V end was cut by 10 bases, the J end by 4 bases, with 26 bases between. Looked up from germline, CDR1 is MNHEY and CDR2 is SMNVEV (reference sequence). CDR3 coding DNA: TGTGCCACCCGCCGGAGTGCGGCATCCGAGAGATACGAGCAGTACTTC. This codes for CATRRSAASERYEQYF.

The chain is built from TRBV20-1 and TRBJ2-2, with D unclear. The CDR3 covers 13 residues. With 7 bases removed from V and 7 bases from J, the gap between germline ends came to 16 bases. The germline gives CDR1 DFQATT, CDR2 SNEGSKA (reference sequence). CDR3 nucleotide sequence: TGCAGTGTCGTTAGAAAAGAGGTCGGGGAGCTGTTTTTT. This gives the protein CSVVRKEVGELFF.

The rearrangement links TRBV9 to TRBJ1-1; TRBD1 matches at 7 bases. From germline, CDR1 is SGDLS and CDR2 YYNGEE. The CDR3 covers 14 residues. J lost 7 bases, V lost 3 bases, and 9 bases had no gene match. CDR3 DNA: TGTGCCAGCAGCGGACAGGGTGGTGAGGGTGAAGCTTTCTTT. It is translated as CASSGQGGEGEAFF.

The chain joins TRBV29-1 to TRBJ1-1; D might be TRBD1 (5 bases). This CDR3 region has 14 residues. The V and J ends lost 4 bases and 3 bases respectively, with 15 bases between them. Germline V CDR1 and CDR2: SQVTM, ANQGSEA. The CDR3 coding sequence is TGCAGCGTTGGGCTTTTAAAAGGGGACACTGAAGCTTTCTTT. Translated: CSVGLLKGDTEAFF.

Only a few counts were recorded for this clonotype. J is TRBJ2-7 and V is TRBV4-1, with 7 bases fitting TRBD2. V lost 4 bases, J lost 0 bases, and 6 bases stayed unmatched. The CDR3 extends over 15 amino acids. Germline CDR1 MGHRA, CDR2 YSYEKL. DNA for the CDR3: TGCGCCAGCAGCCCTCTAGCGGCGGGCTCCTACGAGCAGTACTTC. Its protein is CASSPLAAGSYEQYF.

The chain carries TRBV5-1 and TRBJ2-1; D is undetermined. The germline gives CDR1 SGHRS, CDR2 YFSETQ. Trimming cost V 4 bases and J 4 bases, with 9 bases left between them. The CDR3 is 13 amino acids. DNA of the CDR3: TGCGCCAGCAGCCTGGGAATTTACAATGAGCAGTTCTTC. Translation gives CASSLGIYNEQFF. The variable domain in full, completed from reference TRBV5-1 and TRBJ2-1, reads KAGVTQTPRYLIKTRGQQVTLSCSPISGHRSVSWYQQTPGQGLQFLFEYFSETQRNKGNFPGRFSGRQFSNSRSEMNVSTLELGDSALYLCASSLGIYNEQFFGPGTRLTVL.

This clonotype is judged medium-sized (0.01 to 0.1%). The chain couples TRBV6-6 to TRBJ2-7; D is unclear. The CDR3 runs 12 residues. The germline gives CDR1 MNHNY, CDR2 SVGAGI (reference sequence). The germline V and J ends were trimmed by 6 bases and 3 bases, with 9 bases remaining between them. CDR3 in amino acids: CASSQDGYEQYF. CDR3 nucleotide sequence: TGTGCCAGCAGCCAGGACGGCTACGAGCAGTACTTC.

This chain links TRBV7-6 with TRBJ2-3; no reliable D call. The length of the CDR3 is 13 residues. Germline CDR1 is SGHVS and CDR2 is FNYEAQ. V was clipped by 5 bases and J by 0 bases, with 6 bases between them. The CDR3 protein is CASSPISTDTQYF. CDR3 bases: TGTGCCAGCAGCCCGATTAGCACAGATACGCAGTATTTT.

This clonotype was observed a few times. This chain connects TRBV6-5 to TRBJ2-1; 7 positions agree with TRBD1. Germline lookup yields CDR1 MNHEY and CDR2 SVGAGI. The CDR3 contains 13 residues. J gave up 8 bases and V 5 bases, and 6 bases lay outside the gene matches. CDR3: CASSPTDRDEQFF. The DNA of the CDR3 is TGTGCCAGCAGTCCTACCGACAGGGATGAGCAGTTCTTC.

This clonotype was counted a few times. This chain connects TRBV9 to TRBJ2-7; D might be TRBD1 (5 bases). The germline V gene has CDR1 SGDLS and CDR2 YYNGEE. Trimming pared 0 bases from V and 7 bases from J, leaving 14 bases between. The CDR3 totals 14 residues. This chain's CDR3 is CASSVGDSPREQYF. The DNA for the CDR3 is TGTGCCAGCAGCGTAGGTGACAGTCCGCGGGAGCAGTACTTC. Combining the CDR3 with reference TRBV9 and TRBJ2-7 gives the whole variable domain DSGVTQTPKHLITATGQRVTLRCSPRSGDLSVYWYQQSLDQGLQFLIQYYNGEERAKGNILERFSAQQFPDLHSELNLSSLELGDSALYFCASSVGDSPREQYFGPGTRLTVT.

The chain combines TRBV2 with TRBJ2-7; 14 positions match TRBD2. Germline values: CDR1 SNHLY, CDR2 FYNNEI. Losses at the gene ends were 7 bases for V and 4 bases for J; bases not matched to a gene: 3. The CDR3 consists of 14 residues. The CDR3 is CASTRLAGGYEQYF. The CDR3 DNA sequence: TGTGCCAGCACTAGACTAGCGGGAGGGTACGAGCAGTACTTC.

This clonotype was found a few times. V and J are TRBV9 and TRBJ2-1; tentatively, D is TRBD1 (6 bases). Germline CDR1 SGDLS, CDR2 YYNGEE. The germline V and J ends were trimmed by 4 bases and 10 bases, with 12 bases remaining between them. The length of the CDR3 is 12 residues. The CDR3 sequence: CASSSTRGEQFF. The CDR3 DNA follows: TGTGCCAGCAGCTCAACTAGGGGGGAGCAGTTCTTC.

The CDR3 region is CASSYSLTVSYNEQFF. In nucleotides, the CDR3 is TGTGCCAGCAGTTACTCTCTTACCGTTTCCTACAATGAGCAGTTCTTC. This sequence joins TRBV6-6 and TRBJ2-1, with no clear D. The CDR3 runs to 16 residues. Germline V lookup: CDR1 MNHNY, CDR2 SVGAGI (reference sequence). The ends were cut back, 0 bases at V and 1 base at J, with 10 bases in the middle.

This clonotype was recorded many times. The CDR3 loop is CASQSGTSGRTEQYF. The CDR3 DNA reads TGTGCCAGCCAATCCGGGACTAGCGGGAGAACCGAGCAGTACTTC. The chain couples TRBV6-5 to TRBJ2-7; TRBD2 matches 14 bases. Trimming at V came to 8 bases and at J to 6 bases, leaving 9 bases not matched to a gene. Per the germline V gene, CDR1 is MNHEY and CDR2 is SVGAGI. This CDR3 contains 15 residues.

The rearrangement uses TRBV7-9 and TRBJ1-2; D is undetermined. V was shortened by 5 bases and J by 4 bases, with 17 bases between the two germline ends. The germline V gene has CDR1 SEHNR and CDR2 FQNEAQ (reference sequence). The CDR3 is 15 amino acids. The CDR3 DNA sequence: TGTGCCAGCAGCATCCCGGACGGTGGTCTCTATGGCTACACCTTC. Translated: CASSIPDGGLYGYTF. Full variable domain (missing parts from reference TRBV7-9 and TRBJ1-2): DTGVSQNPRHKITKRGQNVTFRCDPISEHNRLYWYRQTLGQGPEFLTYFQNEAQLEKSRLLSDRFSAERPKGSFSTLEIQRTEQGDSAMYLCASSIPDGGLYGYTFGSGTRLTVV.

This clonotype showed up just a few times. V gene TRBV4-1 combines with J gene TRBJ1-2, with D possibly being TRBD1 (5 bases). The CDR3 contains 15 residues. CDR1 is MGHRA, CDR2 YSYEKL, per germline. Trimming stripped 0 bases from V and 6 bases from J, with 14 bases between. The CDR3 reads CASSQEYGGTNGYTF. The CDR3 bases are TGCGCCAGCAGCCAAGAATACGGGGGGACGAATGGCTACACCTTC.

J is TRBJ2-1 and V is TRBV5-1; D could derive from TRBD1 or TRBD2 (5 bases each). The CDR3 is 13 residues long. Per the germline V gene, CDR1 is SGHRS and CDR2 is YFSETQ. The V end was cut by 3 bases, the J end by 6 bases, with 10 bases between. The CDR3 protein is CASSSPGGNEQFF. CDR3 bases: TGCGCCAGCAGCTCCCCTGGGGGCAATGAGCAGTTCTTC.

This clonotype was seen a few times. The V call is TRBV20-1, the J call TRBJ2-1; 7 bases match TRBD2. Germline V gene lookup returns CDR1 DFQATT and CDR2 SNEGSKA (reference sequence). The CDR3 is made up of 16 amino acids. The trim removed 0 bases at V and 4 bases at J, leaving 9 bases unmatched. As DNA, the CDR3 is TGCAGTGCTAGAGATCAGGGAGCGGGAAAATACAATGAGCAGTTCTTC. Its translation is CSARDQGAGKYNEQFF.